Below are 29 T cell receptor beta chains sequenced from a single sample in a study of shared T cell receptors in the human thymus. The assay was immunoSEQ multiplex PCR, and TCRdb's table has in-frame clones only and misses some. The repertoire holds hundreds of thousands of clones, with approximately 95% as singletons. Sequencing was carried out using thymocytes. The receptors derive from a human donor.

The CDR3 protein is CASSLPLGLAGSNEQFF. The CDR3 bases are TGCGCCAGCAGCTTACCTCTTGGCCTAGCGGGGTCCAATGAGCAGTTCTTC. This chain uses TRBV5-1 with TRBJ2-1; the match to TRBD2 covers 9 bases. Germline values: CDR1 SGHRS, CDR2 YFSETQ. CDR3 length: 17 residues. Losses at the gene ends were 2 bases for V and 6 bases for J; bases not matched to a gene: 12.

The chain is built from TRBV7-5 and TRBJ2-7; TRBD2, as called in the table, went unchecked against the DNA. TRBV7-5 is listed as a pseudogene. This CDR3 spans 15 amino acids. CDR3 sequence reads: CVRSANATSIYEQYF. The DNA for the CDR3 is TGTGTCAGAAGCGCGAACGCGACTAGCATCTACGAGCAGTACTTC.

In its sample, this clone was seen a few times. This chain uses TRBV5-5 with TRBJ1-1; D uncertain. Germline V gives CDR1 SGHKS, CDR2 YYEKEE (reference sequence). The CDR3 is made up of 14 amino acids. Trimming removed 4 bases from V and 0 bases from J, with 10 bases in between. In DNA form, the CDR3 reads TGTGCCAGCAGCCTCTGGCAGATGAACACTGAAGCTTTCTTT. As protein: CASSLWQMNTEAFF.

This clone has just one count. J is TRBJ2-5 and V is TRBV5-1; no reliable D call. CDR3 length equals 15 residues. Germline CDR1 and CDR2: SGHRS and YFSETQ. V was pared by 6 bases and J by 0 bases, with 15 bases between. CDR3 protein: CASKTKTPDQETQYF. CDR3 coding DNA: TGCGCCAGCAAGACCAAGACACCCGACCAAGAGACCCAGTACTTC.

The CDR3 is CASSFITGFWDTEAFF. The CDR3 DNA follows: TGTGCCAGCAGTTTTATTACAGGGTTTTGGGACACTGAAGCTTTCTTT. The rearrangement links TRBV5-6 to TRBJ1-1, with a weak D call TRBD1 (6 bases). With 5 bases removed from V and 3 bases from J, the gap between germline ends came to 20 bases. The germline CDR1 and CDR2 sequences are SGHDT and YYEEEE. The CDR3 has 16 amino acids.

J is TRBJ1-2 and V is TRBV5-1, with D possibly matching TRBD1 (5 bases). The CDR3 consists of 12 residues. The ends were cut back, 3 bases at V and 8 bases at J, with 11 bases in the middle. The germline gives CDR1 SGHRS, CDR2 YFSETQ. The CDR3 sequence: CASSCGGIGYTF. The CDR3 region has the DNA TGCGCCAGCAGCTGCGGGGGGATCGGCTACACCTTC. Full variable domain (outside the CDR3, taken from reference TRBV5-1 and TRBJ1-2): KAGVTQTPRYLIKTRGQQVTLSCSPISGHRSVSWYQQTPGQGLQFLFEYFSETQRNKGNFPGRFSGRQFSNSRSEMNVSTLELGDSALYLCASSCGGIGYTFGSGTRLTVV.

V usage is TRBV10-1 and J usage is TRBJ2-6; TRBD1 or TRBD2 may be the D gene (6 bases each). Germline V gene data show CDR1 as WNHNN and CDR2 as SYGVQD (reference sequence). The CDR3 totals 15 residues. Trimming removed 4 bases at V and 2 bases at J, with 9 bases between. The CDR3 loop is CASSGGAPGANVLTF. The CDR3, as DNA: TGCGCCAGCAGTGGGGGGGCTCCTGGGGCCAACGTCCTGACTTTC.

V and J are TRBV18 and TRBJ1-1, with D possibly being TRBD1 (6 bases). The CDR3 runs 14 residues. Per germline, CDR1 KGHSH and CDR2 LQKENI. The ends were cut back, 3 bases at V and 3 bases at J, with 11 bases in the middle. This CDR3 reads CASSPRGGYTEAFF. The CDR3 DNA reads TGTGCCAGCTCACCCAGGGGAGGCTACACTGAAGCTTTCTTT.

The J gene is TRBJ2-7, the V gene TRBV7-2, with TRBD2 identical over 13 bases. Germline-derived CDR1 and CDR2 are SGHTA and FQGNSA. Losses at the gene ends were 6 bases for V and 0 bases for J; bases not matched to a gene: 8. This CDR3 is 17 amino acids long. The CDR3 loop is CASRGLAGDMTSYEQYF. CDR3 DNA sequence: TGTGCCAGCAGAGGACTAGCGGGAGATATGACCTCCTACGAGCAGTACTTC. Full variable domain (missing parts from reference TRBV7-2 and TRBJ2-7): GAGVSQSPSNKVTEKGKDVELRCDPISGHTALYWYRQSLGQGLEFLIYFQGNSAPDKSGLPSDRFSAERTGGSVSTLTIQRTQQEDSAVYLCASRGLAGDMTSYEQYFGPGTRLTVT.

The CDR3 is CASTSVAYNEQFF. The CDR3 DNA is TGTGCCAGCACTAGCGTTGCCTACAATGAGCAGTTCTTC. This sequence joins TRBV13 and TRBJ2-1; tentatively, D is TRBD2 (6 bases). Germline V gives CDR1 PRHDT, CDR2 FYEKMQ (reference sequence). The CDR3 runs to 13 residues. V was pared by 7 bases and J by 2 bases, with 9 bases between.

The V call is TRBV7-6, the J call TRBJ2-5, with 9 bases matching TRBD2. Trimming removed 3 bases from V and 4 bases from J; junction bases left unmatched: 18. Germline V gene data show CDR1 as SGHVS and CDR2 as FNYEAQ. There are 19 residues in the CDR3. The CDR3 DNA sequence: TGTGCCAGCAGCTTGGGCACCGGTAGCGGGAGAGGATTGGGAGAGACCCAGTACTTC. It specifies CASSLGTGSGRGLGETQYF. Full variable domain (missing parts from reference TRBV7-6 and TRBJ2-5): GAGVSQSPRYKVTKRGQDVALRCDPISGHVSLYWYRQALGQGPEFLTYFNYEAQQDKSGLPNDRFSAERPEGSISTLTIQRTEQRDSAMYRCASSLGTGSGRGLGETQYFGPGTRLLVL.

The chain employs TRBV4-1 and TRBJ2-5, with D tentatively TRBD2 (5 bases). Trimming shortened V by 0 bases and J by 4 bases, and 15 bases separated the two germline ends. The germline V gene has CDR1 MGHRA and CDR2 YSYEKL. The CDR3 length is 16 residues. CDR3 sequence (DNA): TGCGCCAGCAGCCAAGATGGTTTAGCTAGCTCAGAGACCCAGTACTTC. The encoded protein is CASSQDGLASSETQYF.

The CDR3 DNA sequence: TGTGCCAGCAGCGGGACAGGGGAACAGCCCCAGCATTTT. It encodes CASSGTGEQPQHF. The chain has TRBV7-2 and TRBJ1-5; TRBD1 agrees at 10 bases. Germline V gene sequence: CDR1 SGHTA, CDR2 FQGNSA. Unmatched junction bases numbered 2, after V lost 5 bases and J lost 7 bases. This CDR3 has 13 residues.

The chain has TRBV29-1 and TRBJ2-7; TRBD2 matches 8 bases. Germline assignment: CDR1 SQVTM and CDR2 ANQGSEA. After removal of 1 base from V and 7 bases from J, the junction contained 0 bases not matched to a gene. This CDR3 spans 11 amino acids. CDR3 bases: TGCAGCGTTGAAGTAGCGGGGGAGCAGTACTTC. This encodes CSVEVAGEQYF.

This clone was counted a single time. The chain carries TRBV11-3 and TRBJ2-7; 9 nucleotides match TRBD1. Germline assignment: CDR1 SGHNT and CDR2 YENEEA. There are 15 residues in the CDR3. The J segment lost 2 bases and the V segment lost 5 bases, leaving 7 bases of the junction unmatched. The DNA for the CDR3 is TGTGCCAGCAGCCGCGGTGGGACAGGGACCTACGAGCAGTACTTC. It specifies CASSRGGTGTYEQYF.

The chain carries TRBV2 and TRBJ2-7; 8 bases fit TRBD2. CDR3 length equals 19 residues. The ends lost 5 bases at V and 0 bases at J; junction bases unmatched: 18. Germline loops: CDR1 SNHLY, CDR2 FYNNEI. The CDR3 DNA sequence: TGTGCCAGCAGTCATAGCGTCGGACTAGCCAACCTGATCTCCTACGAGCAGTACTTC. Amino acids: CASSHSVGLANLISYEQYF. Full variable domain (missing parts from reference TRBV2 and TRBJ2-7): EPEVTQTPSHQVTQMGQEVILRCVPISNHLYFYWYRQILGQKVEFLVSFYNNEISEKSEIFDDQFSVERPDGSNFTLKIRSTKLEDSAMYFCASSHSVGLANLISYEQYFGPGTRLTVT.

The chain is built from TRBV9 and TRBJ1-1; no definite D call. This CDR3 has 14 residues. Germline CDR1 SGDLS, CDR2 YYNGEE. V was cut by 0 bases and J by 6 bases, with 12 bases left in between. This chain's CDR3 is CASSVGVGKAEAFF. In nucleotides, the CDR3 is TGTGCCAGCAGCGTAGGGGTAGGGAAGGCTGAAGCTTTCTTT.

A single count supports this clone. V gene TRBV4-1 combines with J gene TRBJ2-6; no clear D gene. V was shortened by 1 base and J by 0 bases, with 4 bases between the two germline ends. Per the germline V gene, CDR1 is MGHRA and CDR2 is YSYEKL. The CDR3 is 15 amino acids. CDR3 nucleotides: TGCGCCAGCAGCCAAGGGAGCTCTGGGGCCAACGTCCTGACTTTC. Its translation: CASSQGSSGANVLTF.

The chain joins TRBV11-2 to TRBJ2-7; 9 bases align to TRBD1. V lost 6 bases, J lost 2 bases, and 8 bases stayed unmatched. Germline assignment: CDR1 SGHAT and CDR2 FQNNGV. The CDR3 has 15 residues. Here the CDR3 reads CASRPGTGLAYEQYF. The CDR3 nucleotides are TGTGCCAGCAGACCCGGGACAGGGTTGGCCTACGAGCAGTACTTC.

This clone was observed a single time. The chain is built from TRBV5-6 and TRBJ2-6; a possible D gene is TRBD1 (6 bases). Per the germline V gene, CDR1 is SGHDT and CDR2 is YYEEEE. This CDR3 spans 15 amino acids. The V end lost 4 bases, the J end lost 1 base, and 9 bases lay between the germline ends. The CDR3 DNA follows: TGTGCCAGCAGCACGGACAGATCTGGGGCCAACGTCCTGACTTTC. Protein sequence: CASSTDRSGANVLTF.

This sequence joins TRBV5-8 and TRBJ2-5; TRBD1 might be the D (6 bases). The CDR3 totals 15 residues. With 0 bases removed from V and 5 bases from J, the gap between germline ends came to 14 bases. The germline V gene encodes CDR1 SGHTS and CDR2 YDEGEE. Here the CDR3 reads CASSLDAGETETQYF. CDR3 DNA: TGTGCCAGCAGCTTGGACGCAGGGGAGACGGAGACCCAGTACTTC.

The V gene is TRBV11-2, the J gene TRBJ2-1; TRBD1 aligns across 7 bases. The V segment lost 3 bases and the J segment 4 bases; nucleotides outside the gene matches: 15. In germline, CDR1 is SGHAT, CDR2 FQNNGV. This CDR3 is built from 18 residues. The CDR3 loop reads CASSFKPSDRRPYNEQFF. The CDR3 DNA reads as TGTGCCAGCAGCTTCAAACCTTCGGACAGGAGGCCTTACAATGAGCAGTTCTTC. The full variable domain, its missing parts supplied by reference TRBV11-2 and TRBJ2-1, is EAGVAQSPRYKIIEKRQSVAFWCNPISGHATLYWYQQILGQGPKLLIQFQNNGVVDDSQLPKDRFSAERLKGVDSTLKIQPAKLEDSAVYLCASSFKPSDRRPYNEQFFGPGTRLTVL.

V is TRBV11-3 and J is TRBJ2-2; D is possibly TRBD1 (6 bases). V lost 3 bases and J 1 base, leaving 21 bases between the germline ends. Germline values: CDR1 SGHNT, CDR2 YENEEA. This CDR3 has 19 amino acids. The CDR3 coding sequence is TGTGCCAGCAGCTTCTCAAACTATAGCAGGGGCCAGAACACCGGGGAGCTGTTTTTT. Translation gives CASSFSNYSRGQNTGELFF.

CDR3: CATSKSPGQTRASSYNEQFF. CDR3 DNA: TGTGCCACCAGCAAATCACCTGGACAGACTCGGGCATCGTCCTACAATGAGCAGTTCTTC. The chain couples TRBV15 to TRBJ2-1; tentatively, D is TRBD1 (6 bases). This CDR3 spans 20 amino acids. Germline CDR1 reads LNHNV; CDR2 reads YYDKDF (reference sequence). Trimming took off 4 bases at V and 1 base at J, with 26 bases between the two ends. The full variable domain, rest sourced from reference TRBV15 and TRBJ2-1, is DAMVIQNPRYQVTQFGKPVTLSCSQTLNHNVMYWYQQKSSQAPKLLFHYYDKDFNNEADTPDNFQSRRPNTSFCFLDIRSPGLGDTAMYLCATSKSPGQTRASSYNEQFFGPGTRLTVL.

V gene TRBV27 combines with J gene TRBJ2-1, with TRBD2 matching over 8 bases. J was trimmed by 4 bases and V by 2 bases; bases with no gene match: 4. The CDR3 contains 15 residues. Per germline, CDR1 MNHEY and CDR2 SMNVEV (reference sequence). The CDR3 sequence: CASSLLSGKYNEQFF. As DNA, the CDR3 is TGTGCCAGCAGTTTACTTAGCGGGAAGTACAATGAGCAGTTCTTC.

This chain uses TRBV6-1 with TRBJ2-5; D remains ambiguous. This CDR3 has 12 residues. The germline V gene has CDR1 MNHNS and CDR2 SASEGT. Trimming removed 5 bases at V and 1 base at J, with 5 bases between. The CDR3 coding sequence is TGTGCCAGCAGTCGGCTCCAAGAGACCCAGTACTTC. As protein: CASSRLQETQYF.

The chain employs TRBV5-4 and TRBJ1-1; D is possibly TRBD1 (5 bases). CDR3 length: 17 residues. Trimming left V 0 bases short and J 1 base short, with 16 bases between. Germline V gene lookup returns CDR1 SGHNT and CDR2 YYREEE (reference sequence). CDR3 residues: CASSLEGVVRRNTEAFF. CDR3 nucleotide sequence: TGTGCCAGCAGCTTGGAAGGGGTAGTCAGGAGGAACACTGAAGCTTTCTTT.

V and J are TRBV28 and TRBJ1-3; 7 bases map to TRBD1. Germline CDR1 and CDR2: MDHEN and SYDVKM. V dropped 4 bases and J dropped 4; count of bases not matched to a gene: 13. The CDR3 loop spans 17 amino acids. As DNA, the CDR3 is TGTGCCAGCAGTTCCTACCCTCAGACAGGGAAAGGAAACACCATATATTTT. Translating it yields CASSSYPQTGKGNTIYF.

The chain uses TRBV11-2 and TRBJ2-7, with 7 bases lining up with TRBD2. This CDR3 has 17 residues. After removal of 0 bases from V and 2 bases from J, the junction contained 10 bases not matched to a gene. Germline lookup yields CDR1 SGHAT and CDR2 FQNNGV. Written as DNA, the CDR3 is TGTGCCAGCAGCTTAGATAGCGGGTTCCTTAATCCCTACGAGCAGTACTTC. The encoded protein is CASSLDSGFLNPYEQYF.